These 3 T cell receptor beta chains share one sample of origin, sequenced in a study of T cells in Graves' hyperthyroidism and ophthalmopathy. TCR beta CDR3 sequences were amplified from RNA transcripts. In the first-round RT-PCR of the TCR CDR3, the HTBI primer set was used. MiXCR was run by TCRdb on the multiplex PCR reads, yielding one entry per CDR3 protein. This sample carries approximately 870,000 distinct CDR3 sequences, 35% to 45% of them seen once, and the ten largest clones take 8.9%. Sequenced: blood. The receptor source for this set is a man in his late teens or twenties with Graves' hyperthyroidism.

This clonotype showed up just a few times. The chain has TRBV5-1 and TRBJ1-3; D is unclear. The germline gives CDR1 SGHRS, CDR2 YFSETQ. Trimming took 4 bases from V and 2 from J, leaving 13 bases between them. This CDR3 is 15 amino acids long. The CDR3 nucleotides read TGCGCCAGCAGCCTCAATCCCCCACCTGGAAACACCATATATTTT. Translated: CASSLNPPPGNTIYF.

This clonotype was observed many times. The V call is TRBV7-9, the J call TRBJ2-5; D perhaps matches TRBD2 (5 bases). Germline V gene lookup returns CDR1 SEHNR and CDR2 FQNEAQ (reference sequence). There are 13 residues in the CDR3. V was clipped by 5 bases and J by 4 bases, with 11 bases between them. The CDR3 is CASSGSHTETQYF. DNA of the CDR3: TGTGCCAGCAGCGGGAGTCATACAGAGACCCAGTACTTC.

Of note for this clonotype: This may be a read error: a much more frequent sequence differs by one nucleotide. The CDR3: CAVRGNGDEQYF. The CDR3 region has the DNA TGTGCCGTCAGGGGAAATGGCGACGAGCAGTACTTC. V gene TRBV10-3 combines with J gene TRBJ2-7; a weak D match, TRBD1 (6 bases). This CDR3 has 12 residues. Per germline, CDR1 ENHRY and CDR2 SYGVKD.